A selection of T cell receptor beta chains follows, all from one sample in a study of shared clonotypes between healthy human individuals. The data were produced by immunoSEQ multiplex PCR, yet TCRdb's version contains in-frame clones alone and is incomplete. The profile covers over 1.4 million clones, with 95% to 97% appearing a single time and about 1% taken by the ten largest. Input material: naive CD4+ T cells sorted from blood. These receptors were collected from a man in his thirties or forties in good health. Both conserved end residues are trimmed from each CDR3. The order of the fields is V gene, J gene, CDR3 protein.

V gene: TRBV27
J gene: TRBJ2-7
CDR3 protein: ASSSHRGRAEQY

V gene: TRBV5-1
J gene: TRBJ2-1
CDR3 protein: ASSLPSYNEQF

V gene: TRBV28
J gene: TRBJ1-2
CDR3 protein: ASSGAPNYGYT

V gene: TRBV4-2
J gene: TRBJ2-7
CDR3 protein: ASSQKGRTGGNEQY

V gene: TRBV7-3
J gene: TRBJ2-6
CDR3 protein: ASSLTSGGANVLT

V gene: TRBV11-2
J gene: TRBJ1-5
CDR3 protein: ASSLASPGGVNQPQH

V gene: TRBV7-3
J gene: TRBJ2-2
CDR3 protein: ASSPHGTSGTLGTGELF

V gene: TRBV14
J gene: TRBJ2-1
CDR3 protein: ASSQGLAKIYNEQF

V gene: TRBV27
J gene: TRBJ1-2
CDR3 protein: ASSSRQGDGYT

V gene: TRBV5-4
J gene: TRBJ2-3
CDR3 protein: ASSSPTDTQY

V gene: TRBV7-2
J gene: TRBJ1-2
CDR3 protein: ASSLVNYGYT

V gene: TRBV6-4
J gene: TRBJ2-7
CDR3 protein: ASSDRAGPSYEQY

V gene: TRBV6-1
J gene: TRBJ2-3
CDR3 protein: ASSKQGTSTDTQY

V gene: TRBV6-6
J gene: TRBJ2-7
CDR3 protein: ASSGDRATTYEQY

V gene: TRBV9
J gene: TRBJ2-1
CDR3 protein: ASSVAGSNEQF

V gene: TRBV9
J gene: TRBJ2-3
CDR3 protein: ASSVRHIGDTQY

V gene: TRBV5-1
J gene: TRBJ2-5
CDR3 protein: ASSAAGTNQETQY

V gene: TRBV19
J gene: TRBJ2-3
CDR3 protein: ASSTGAGLITDTQY

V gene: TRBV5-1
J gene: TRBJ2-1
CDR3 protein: ASSLDGGFEQF

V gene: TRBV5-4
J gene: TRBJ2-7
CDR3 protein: ASSLARDSSYEQY

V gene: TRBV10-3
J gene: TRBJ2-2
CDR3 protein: ATGGGTGTPNTGELF

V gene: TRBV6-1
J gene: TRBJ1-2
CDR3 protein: ASSERQTAGGYT

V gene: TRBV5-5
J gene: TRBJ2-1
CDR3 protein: ASSLAGGSASAYNEQF

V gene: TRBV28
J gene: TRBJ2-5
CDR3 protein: ASRRTGTSGRETQY

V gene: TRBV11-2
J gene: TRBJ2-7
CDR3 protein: ASRGAYEQY

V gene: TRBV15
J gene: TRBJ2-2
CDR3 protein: ATSSGLEAGELF

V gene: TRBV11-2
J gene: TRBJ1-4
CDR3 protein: ASSLVLGATNEKLF

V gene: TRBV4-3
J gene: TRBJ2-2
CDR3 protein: ASSGDSTNTGELF

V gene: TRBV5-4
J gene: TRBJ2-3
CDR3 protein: ASSFHRYTDTQY

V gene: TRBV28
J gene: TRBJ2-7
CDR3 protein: ASSPRRGGHYEQY

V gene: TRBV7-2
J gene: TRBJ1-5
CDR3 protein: ASSFRDISNQPQH